The TCR beta chain under discussion was sequenced for a study of shared clonotypes between healthy human individuals. The study, taken as a whole, reports: Clonotype sharing among donors likely depends on sequencing depth.

Trimming left V 3 bases short and J 0 bases short, with 16 bases between. This CDR3 contains 16 residues. CDR1 and CDR2 from the germline V gene are SGHKS and YYEKEE (reference sequence). The study separated CD4+ cells into CD45RA+ naive and CD45RA-negative memory subsets. The table came from immunoSEQ multiplex PCR; TCRdb's copy has only in-frame clones and leaves some out. The sample yields approximately 1,500,000 clones, roughly 96% seen once. Remarks on this clone: The antigen is undetermined.

The V and J genes are TRBV5-5 and TRBJ2-7; perhaps TRBD2 as D (6 bases). The receptor was isolated from a man aged 25-45 years in good health. The sample consisted of naive CD4+ T cells sorted from blood. Stated subset: CD45RA+ positively selected. The CDR3 protein is CASSSQGGLSSYEQYF. The CDR3 DNA reads as TGTGCCAGCAGCTCTCAGGGAGGCCTCTCCTCCTACGAGCAGTACTTC.